This T cell receptor (beta chain) was obtained from a study of T cells in Graves' hyperthyroidism and ophthalmopathy. The source material, RNA transcripts, was used to amplify TCR beta CDR3 regions. TCR CDR3 underwent first-round RT-PCR with the HTBI primer set. TCRdb re-analysed the multiplex PCR reads in MiXCR, keeping a single row per CDR3 protein. The profile shows about 420,000 distinct CDR3 sequences, less than 20% of them singletons. The CDR3 is 15 amino acids. V lost 4 bases to trimming and J lost 6 bases, with 17 bases between them. CDR1 and CDR2 (germline): SEHNR, FQNEAQ (reference sequence). At least ten counts were recorded for this clonotype.

The genes are TRBV7-9 and TRBJ2-3, with unresolved D. The sequenced material came from blood. The clonotype originates from a woman aged 18-29 years with Graves' hyperthyroidism. The CDR3 bases are TGTGCCAGCAGCTCCCGACTCCCCCTGGGGGATACGCAGTATTTT. Its translation: CASSSRLPLGDTQYF.